This T cell receptor beta chain was identified during a study of T-cell memory formation after mild COVID-19. TCRdb independently ran MiXCR on the 5' RACE reads; one entry per CDR3 protein. The sample lists about 320,000 distinct CDR3 sequences, around 15% seen once, with 21% in the top ten. The germline V gene encodes CDR1 SGHTA and CDR2 FQGNSA. The CDR3 is made up of 16 amino acids. Trimming stripped 1 base from V and 3 bases from J, with 15 bases between. The chain uses TRBV7-2 and TRBJ2-5, with D unresolved. This receptor was obtained from a man younger than 35 who had mild COVID-19 (a few samples of this study predate the infection). Cell type and time point are not known. The material sequenced was PBMCs or a T cell subset sorted from them (not recorded which). CDR3 bases: TGTGCCAGCAGCTTAGAGCTCGTTAGTGCTGAAGAGACCCAGTACTTC. Its protein product is CASSLELVSAEETQYF.